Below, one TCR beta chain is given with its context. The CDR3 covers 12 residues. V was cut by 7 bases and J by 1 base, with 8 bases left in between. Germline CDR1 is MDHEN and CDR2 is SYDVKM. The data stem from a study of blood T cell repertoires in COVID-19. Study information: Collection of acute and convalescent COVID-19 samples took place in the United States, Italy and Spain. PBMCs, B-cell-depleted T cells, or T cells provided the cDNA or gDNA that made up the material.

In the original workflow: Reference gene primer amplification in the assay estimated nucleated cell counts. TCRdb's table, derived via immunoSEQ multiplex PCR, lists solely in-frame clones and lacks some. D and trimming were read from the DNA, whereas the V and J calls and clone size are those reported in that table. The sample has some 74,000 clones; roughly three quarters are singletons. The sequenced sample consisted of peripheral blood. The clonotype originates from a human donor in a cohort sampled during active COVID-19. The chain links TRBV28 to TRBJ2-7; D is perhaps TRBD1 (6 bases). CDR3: CASKTGSYEQYF. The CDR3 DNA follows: TGTGCCAGCAAGACAGGTTCCTACGAGCAGTACTTC.